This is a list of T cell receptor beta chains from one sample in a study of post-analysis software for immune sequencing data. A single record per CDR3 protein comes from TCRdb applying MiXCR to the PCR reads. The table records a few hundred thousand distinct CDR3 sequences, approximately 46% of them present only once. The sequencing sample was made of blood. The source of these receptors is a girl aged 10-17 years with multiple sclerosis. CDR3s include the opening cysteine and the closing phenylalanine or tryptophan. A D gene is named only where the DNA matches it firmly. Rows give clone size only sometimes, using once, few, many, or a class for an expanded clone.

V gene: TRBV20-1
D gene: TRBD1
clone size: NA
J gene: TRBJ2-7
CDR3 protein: CSARDWTGYEQYF
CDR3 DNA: TGCAGTGCTAGAGATTGGACAGGCTACGAGCAGTACTTC

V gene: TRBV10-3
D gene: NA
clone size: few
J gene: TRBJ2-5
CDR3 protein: CAISGEDEQYF
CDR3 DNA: TGTGCCATCAGTGGCGAGGATGAACAGTACTTC

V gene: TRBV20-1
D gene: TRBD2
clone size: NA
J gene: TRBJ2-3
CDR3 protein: CSAPTFLAGSADTQYF
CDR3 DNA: TGCAGTGCTCCGACTTTCCTAGCGGGATCGGCAGATACGCAGTATTTT

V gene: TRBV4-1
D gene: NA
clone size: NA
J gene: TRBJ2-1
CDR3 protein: CASSQDSKGRKQFF
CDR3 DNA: TGCGCCAGCAGCCAAGATAGTAAAGGACGTAAGCAGTTCTTC

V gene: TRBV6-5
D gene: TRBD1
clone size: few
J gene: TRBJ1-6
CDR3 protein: CASSLRGDNSPLHF
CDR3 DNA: TGTGCCAGCAGTCTCAGGGGGGATAATTCACCCCTCCACTTT

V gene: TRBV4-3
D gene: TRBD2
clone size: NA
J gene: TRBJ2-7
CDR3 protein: CASSQRGVASGSSYEQYF
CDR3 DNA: TGCGCCAGCAGCCAAAGGGGAGTGGCTAGCGGGAGCTCCTACGAGCAGTACTTC

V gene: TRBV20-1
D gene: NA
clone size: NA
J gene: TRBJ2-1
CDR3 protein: CSARDRLTYNEQFF
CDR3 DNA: TGCAGTGCTAGAGATCGTTTAACCTACAATGAGCAGTTCTTC

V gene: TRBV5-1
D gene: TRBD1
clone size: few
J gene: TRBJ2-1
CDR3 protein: CASSLDQGAEYNEQFF
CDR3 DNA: TGCGCCAGCAGCTTAGATCAGGGGGCGGAGTACAATGAGCAGTTCTTC

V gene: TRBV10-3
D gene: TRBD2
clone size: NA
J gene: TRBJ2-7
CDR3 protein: CAISRTSGREVEQYF
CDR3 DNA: TGTGCCATCAGTAGGACTAGCGGGAGGGAGGTCGAGCAGTACTTC

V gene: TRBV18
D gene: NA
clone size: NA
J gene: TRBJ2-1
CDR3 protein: CASSPQMGTQNNEQFF
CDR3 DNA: TGTGCCAGCTCACCACAGATGGGGACTCAAAACAATGAGCAGTTCTTC

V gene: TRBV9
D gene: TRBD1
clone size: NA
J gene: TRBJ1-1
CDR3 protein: CASSPRDRGDGEAFF
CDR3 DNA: TGTGCCAGCAGCCCTCGGGACAGGGGGGACGGTGAAGCTTTCTTT

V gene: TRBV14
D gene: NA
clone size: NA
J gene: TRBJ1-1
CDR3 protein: CASSQEAGDGTEAFF
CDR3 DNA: TGTGCCAGCAGCCAAGAAGCCGGGGATGGCACTGAAGCTTTCTTT

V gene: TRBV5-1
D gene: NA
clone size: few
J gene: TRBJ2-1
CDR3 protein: CASADGGRSDEQFF
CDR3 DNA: TGCGCCAGCGCGGACGGGGGTAGGTCCGATGAGCAGTTCTTC

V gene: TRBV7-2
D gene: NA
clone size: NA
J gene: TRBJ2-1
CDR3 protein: CASSLAGVPRDRGYNEQFF
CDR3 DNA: TGTGCCAGCAGCTTAGCGGGAGTCCCCAGGGATAGGGGATACAATGAGCAGTTCTTC

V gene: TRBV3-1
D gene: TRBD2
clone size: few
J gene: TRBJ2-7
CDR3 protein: CASSQAPRGGGEQYF
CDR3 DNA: TGTGCCAGCAGCCAAGCCCCGCGGGGCGGGGGCGAGCAGTACTTC

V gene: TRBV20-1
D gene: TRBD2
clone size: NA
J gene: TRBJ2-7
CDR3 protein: CSARDGTSGRPYEQYF
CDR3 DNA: TGCAGTGCTAGAGATGGGACTAGCGGGAGACCCTACGAGCAGTACTTC

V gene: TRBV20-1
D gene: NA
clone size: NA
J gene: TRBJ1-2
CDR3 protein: CSAISGGSYGYTF
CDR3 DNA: TGCAGTGCTATCTCCGGCGGATCCTATGGCTACACCTTC

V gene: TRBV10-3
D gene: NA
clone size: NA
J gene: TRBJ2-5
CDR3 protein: CAITAGDNEQYF
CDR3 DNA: TGTGCCATCACGGCCGGAGACAATGAGCAGTACTTC

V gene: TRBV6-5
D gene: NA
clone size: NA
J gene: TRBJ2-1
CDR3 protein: CASSYSGVQGAEMRGEQFF
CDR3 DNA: TGTGCCAGCAGTTACTCAGGGGTTCAAGGAGCGGAGATGCGGGGTGAGCAGTTCTTC

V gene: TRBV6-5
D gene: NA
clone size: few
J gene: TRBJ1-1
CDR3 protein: CASSSLPSGREAFF
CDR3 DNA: TGTGCCAGCAGTTCCCTACCCAGCGGAAGGGAAGCTTTCTTT

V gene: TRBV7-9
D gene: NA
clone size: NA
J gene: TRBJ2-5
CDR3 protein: CASSLGDGTRKETQYF
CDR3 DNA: TGTGCCAGCAGCTTAGGGGACGGGACCCGCAAAGAGACCCAGTACTTC

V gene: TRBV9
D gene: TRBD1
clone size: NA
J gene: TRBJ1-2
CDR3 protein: CASRSMRGQGGPYGYTF
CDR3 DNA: TGTGCCAGCAGGTCCATGCGGGGACAGGGGGGGCCCTATGGCTACACCTTC

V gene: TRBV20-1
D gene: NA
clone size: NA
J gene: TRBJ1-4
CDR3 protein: CSAIVGTQNEKLFF
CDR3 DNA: TGCAGTGCTATCGTGGGGACCCAAAATGAAAAACTGTTTTTT

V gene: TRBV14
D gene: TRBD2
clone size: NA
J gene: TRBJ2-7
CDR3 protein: CASSRTSVLFYEQYF
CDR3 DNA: TGTGCCAGCAGCCGGACTAGCGTCCTGTTCTACGAGCAGTACTTC

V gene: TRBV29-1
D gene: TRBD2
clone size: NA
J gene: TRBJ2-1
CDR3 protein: CSVGLGGSIYNEQFF
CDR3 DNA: TGCAGCGTTGGTTTGGGCGGGAGTATCTACAATGAGCAGTTCTTC

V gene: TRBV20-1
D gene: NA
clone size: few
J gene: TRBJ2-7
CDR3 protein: CSASDSPSYEQYF
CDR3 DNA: TGCAGTGCAAGCGACAGTCCATCCTACGAGCAGTACTTC

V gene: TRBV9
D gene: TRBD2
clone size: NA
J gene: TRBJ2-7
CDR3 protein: CASSVGGGPYEQYF
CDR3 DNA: TGTGCCAGCAGCGTTGGGGGAGGGCCCTACGAGCAGTACTTC

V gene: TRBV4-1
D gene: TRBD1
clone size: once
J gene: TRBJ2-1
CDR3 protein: CASSQESDTGELDEQFF
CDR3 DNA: TGCGCCAGCAGCCAAGAGTCAGACACAGGGGAACTCGATGAGCAGTTCTTC

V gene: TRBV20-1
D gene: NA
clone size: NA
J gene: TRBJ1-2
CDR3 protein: CSARDWGDGSNYGYTF
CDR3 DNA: TGCAGTGCTAGAGATTGGGGGGACGGAAGTAACTATGGCTACACCTTC

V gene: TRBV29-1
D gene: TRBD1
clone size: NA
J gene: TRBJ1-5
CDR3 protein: CSVADRGGGPQHF
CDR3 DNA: TGCAGCGTCGCGGACAGGGGCGGAGGTCCCCAGCATTTT

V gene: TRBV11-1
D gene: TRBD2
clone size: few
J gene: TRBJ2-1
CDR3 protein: CASSFGLAGGSYNEQFF
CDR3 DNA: TGTGCCAGCAGCTTTGGACTAGCGGGGGGCTCCTACAATGAGCAGTTCTTC

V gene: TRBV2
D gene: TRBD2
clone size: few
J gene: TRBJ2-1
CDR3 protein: CASSVALAGAVLSYNEQFF
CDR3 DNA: TGTGCCAGCAGTGTAGCCCTAGCGGGAGCTGTGTTAAGCTACAATGAGCAGTTCTTC

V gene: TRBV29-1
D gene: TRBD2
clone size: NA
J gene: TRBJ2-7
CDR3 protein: CSARTSRDYEQYF
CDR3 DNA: TGCAGCGCAAGGACTAGCAGAGACTACGAGCAGTACTTC

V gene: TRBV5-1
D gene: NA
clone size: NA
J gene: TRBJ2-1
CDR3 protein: CASSLAVREVNNEQFF
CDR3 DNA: TGCGCCAGCAGCTTGGCGGTGAGGGAGGTAAACAATGAGCAGTTCTTC

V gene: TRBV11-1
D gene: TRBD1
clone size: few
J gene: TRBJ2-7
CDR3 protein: CASSTGTVDEQYF
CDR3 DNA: TGTGCCAGCAGCACCGGGACAGTGGATGAGCAGTACTTC

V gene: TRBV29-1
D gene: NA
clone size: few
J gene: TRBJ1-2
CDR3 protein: CSAGNGVNYGYTF
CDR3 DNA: TGCAGCGCTGGGAATGGGGTTAACTATGGCTACACCTTC

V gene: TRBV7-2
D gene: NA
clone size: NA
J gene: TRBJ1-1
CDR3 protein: CASSLELRLNTEAFF
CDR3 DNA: TGTGCCAGCAGCTTAGAACTCCGACTGAACACTGAAGCTTTCTTT

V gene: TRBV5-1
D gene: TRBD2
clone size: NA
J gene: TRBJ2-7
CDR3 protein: CARGTSDSYEQYF
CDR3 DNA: TGCGCCAGGGGGACTAGCGACTCCTACGAGCAGTACTTC

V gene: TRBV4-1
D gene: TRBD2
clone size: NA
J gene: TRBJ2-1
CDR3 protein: CASSQAWTSESKQFF
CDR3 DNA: TGCGCCAGCAGCCAAGCCTGGACTAGCGAGAGCAAGCAGTTCTTC

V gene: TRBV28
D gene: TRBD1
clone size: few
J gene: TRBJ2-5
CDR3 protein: CASSSPDRIVETQYF
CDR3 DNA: TGTGCCAGCAGTTCTCCGGACAGGATCGTGGAGACCCAGTACTTC

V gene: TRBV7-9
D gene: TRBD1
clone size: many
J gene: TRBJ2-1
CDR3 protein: CASSFLRDRGTHEQFF
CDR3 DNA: TGTGCCAGCAGCTTCCTACGGGACAGGGGTACCCATGAGCAGTTCTTC

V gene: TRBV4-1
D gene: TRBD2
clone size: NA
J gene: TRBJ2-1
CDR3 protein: CASSQGGRTLVNEQFF
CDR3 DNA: TGCGCCAGCAGCCAAGGCGGGAGGACCCTTGTTAATGAGCAGTTCTTC

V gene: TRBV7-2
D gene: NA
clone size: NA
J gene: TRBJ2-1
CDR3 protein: CASSQPGLAGNEQFF
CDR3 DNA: TGTGCCAGCAGCCAACCGGGACTGGCCGGTAATGAGCAGTTCTTC

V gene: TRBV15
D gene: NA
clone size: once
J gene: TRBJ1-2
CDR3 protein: CATSAGAGLAYGYTF
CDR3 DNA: TGTGCCACCAGCGCGGGGGCGGGACTGGCCTATGGCTACACCTTC

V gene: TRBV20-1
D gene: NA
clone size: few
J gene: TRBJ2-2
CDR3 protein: CSARGPGGYGELFF
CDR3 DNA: TGCAGTGCTAGAGGCCCCGGGGGATACGGGGAGCTGTTTTTT

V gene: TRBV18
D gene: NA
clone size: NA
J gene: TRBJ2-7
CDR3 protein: CASSLGQTGEQYF
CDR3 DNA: TGTGCCAGCTCACTCGGACAGACCGGCGAGCAGTACTTC

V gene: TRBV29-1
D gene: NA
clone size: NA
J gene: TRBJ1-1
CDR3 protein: CSVAGPNTEAFF
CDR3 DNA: TGCAGCGTTGCGGGTCCGAACACTGAAGCTTTCTTT

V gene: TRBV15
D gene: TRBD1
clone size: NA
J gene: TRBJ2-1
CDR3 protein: CATSWQGVNEQFF
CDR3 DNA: TGTGCCACCAGCTGGCAGGGGGTCAATGAGCAGTTCTTC

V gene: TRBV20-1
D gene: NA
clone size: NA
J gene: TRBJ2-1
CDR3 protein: CSARDLNSYNEQFF
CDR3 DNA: TGCAGTGCTAGAGATCTAAACTCATACAATGAGCAGTTCTTC

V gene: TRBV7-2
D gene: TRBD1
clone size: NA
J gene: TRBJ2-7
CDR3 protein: CASSRRAGTEAYEQYF
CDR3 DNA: TGTGCCAGCAGTCGTCGAGCCGGGACAGAGGCCTACGAGCAGTACTTC

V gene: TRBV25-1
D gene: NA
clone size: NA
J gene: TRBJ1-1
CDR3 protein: CASSGPRTLNTEAFF
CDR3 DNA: TGTGCCAGCAGTGGCCCGCGGACACTGAACACTGAAGCTTTCTTT

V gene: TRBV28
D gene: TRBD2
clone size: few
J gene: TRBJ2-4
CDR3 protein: CASHSGSLPKNIQYF
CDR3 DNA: TGTGCCAGCCATAGCGGGAGTTTGCCCAAAAACATTCAGTACTTC